These 21 T cell receptor beta chains were sequenced from one sample in a study of siplizumab effects on memory and regulatory T cells. Assay used: immunoSEQ multiplex PCR; TCRdb lists only in-frame clones, some missing. The sample consists of about 7,200 clones, about a third of them appearing once. What these receptors recognize is not known. The authors kept the mixed lymphocyte reaction cells in coculture at 37°C for 6 days. The sequenced material came from CFSE-low (dividing) CD8+ T cells sorted from an allogeneic mixed lymphocyte reaction. These receptors were collected from a human donor in good health; the cells came from an allogeneic mixed lymphocyte reaction.

V is TRBV5-4 and J is TRBJ2-6; no clear D gene. Trimming took off 0 bases at V and 1 base at J, with 5 bases between the two ends. Germline V gives CDR1 SGHNT, CDR2 YYREEE (reference sequence). This CDR3 is built from 15 residues. The CDR3 sequence: CASSLDLSGANVLTF. For the CDR3, the DNA is TGTGCCAGCAGCTTGGATCTATCTGGGGCCAACGTCCTGACTTTC. The variable domain in full, completed from reference TRBV5-4 and TRBJ2-6, reads ETGVTQSPTHLIKTRGQQVTLRCSSQSGHNTVSWYQQALGQGPQFIFQYYREEENGRGNFPPRFSGLQFPNYSSELNVNALELDDSALYLCASSLDLSGANVLTFGAGSRLTVL.

The rearrangement uses TRBV28 and TRBJ2-1, with 10 bases that match TRBD1. J was trimmed by 8 bases and V by 2 bases; bases with no gene match: 6. This CDR3 comprises 15 residues. CDR1 is MDHEN and CDR2 is SYDVKM in the germline V gene. This CDR3 reads CASSLDRGLVDEQFF. The CDR3 coding sequence is TGTGCCAGCAGTTTAGACAGGGGGCTGGTAGATGAGCAGTTCTTC.

Of note for this clone: In the same sample, other DNA sequences code for this CDR3. This chain uses TRBV19 with TRBJ2-2; no clear D gene. Germline CDR1 LNHDA, CDR2 SQIVND (reference sequence). The CDR3 totals 14 residues. Trimming stripped 1 base from V and 2 bases from J, with 5 bases between. CDR3 coding DNA: TGTGCCAGTAGTATAGGTCTAAACACCGGGGAGCTGTTTTTT. It encodes CASSIGLNTGELFF.

This clone is termed medium-sized. V gene TRBV7-9 combines with J gene TRBJ2-7; D assignment may be TRBD1 or TRBD2 (6 bases each). The CDR3 runs to 14 residues. V lost 1 base to trimming and J lost 2 bases, with 9 bases between them. Germline CDR1 reads SEHNR; CDR2 reads FQNEAQ (reference sequence). The DNA of the CDR3 is TGTGCCAGCAGCTTAGTTGGGGGGCCCTACGAGCAGTACTTC. Its translation is CASSLVGGPYEQYF.

CDR3: CASSKEGAVYEQYF. The CDR3 DNA sequence: TGTGCCAGCAGCAAGGAGGGGGCCGTCTACGAGCAGTACTTC. The chain joins TRBV5-8 to TRBJ2-7, with D possibly being TRBD1 (7 bases). Germline values: CDR1 SGHTS, CDR2 YDEGEE. The CDR3 consists of 14 residues. V was cut by 4 bases and J by 3 bases, with 14 bases left in between.

This clone has only a few counts. The V and J genes are TRBV5-1 and TRBJ2-7, with D maybe TRBD1 (6 bases). V lost 1 base to trimming and J lost 2 bases, with 10 bases between them. This CDR3 spans 14 amino acids. Germline CDR1 is SGHRS and CDR2 is YFSETQ. The CDR3 here is CASSLTPGAYEQYF. As DNA, the CDR3 is TGCGCCAGCAGCTTGACCCCAGGGGCCTACGAGCAGTACTTC.

This clone was found a few times. The V call is TRBV29-1, the J call TRBJ2-1; 12 positions agree with TRBD2. The V gene end was trimmed by 4 bases and the J gene end by 5 bases; junction bases not matched to a gene: 9. Germline V gives CDR1 SQVTM, CDR2 ANQGSEA. The CDR3 sequence is 16 residues long. The CDR3 nucleotides read TGCAGCGTTGGAGACCCTCTAGCGGGAGGGGACAATGAGCAGTTCTTC. Amino acids: CSVGDPLAGGDNEQFF.

The V and J genes are TRBV9 and TRBJ2-3; TRBD1 might be the D (7 bases). V was cut by 4 bases and J by 7 bases, with 13 bases left in between. The CDR3 consists of 13 residues. Germline V gives CDR1 SGDLS, CDR2 YYNGEE. The CDR3 is CASSRRGRYTQYF. In DNA form, the CDR3 reads TGTGCCAGCAGCCGCAGGGGGAGGTATACGCAGTATTTT. The whole variable domain, filled in from reference TRBV9 and TRBJ2-3, reads DSGVTQTPKHLITATGQRVTLRCSPRSGDLSVYWYQQSLDQGLQFLIQYYNGEERAKGNILERFSAQQFPDLHSELNLSSLELGDSALYFCASSRRGRYTQYFGPGTRLTVL.

The chain links TRBV5-4 to TRBJ2-3; possibly TRBD2 for D (5 bases). Trimming took 4 bases from V and 5 from J, leaving 11 bases between them. CDR1 is SGHNT, CDR2 YYREEE, per germline (reference sequence). The CDR3 length is 13 residues. For the CDR3, the DNA is TGTGCCAGCAGCAGCCTAGCTTTAGATACGCAGTATTTT. Its protein is CASSSLALDTQYF.

This clone is medium-sized in the sample. The J gene is TRBJ2-7, the V gene TRBV5-1; perhaps TRBD2 as D (5 bases). Trimming took off 1 base at V and 6 bases at J, with 17 bases between the two ends. The CDR3 is 15 amino acids. Germline V gene data show CDR1 as SGHRS and CDR2 as YFSETQ. CDR3 coding DNA: TGCGCCAGCAGCTTGATCTCCCCCCCCGGAGGCGAGCAGTACTTC. As protein: CASSLISPPGGEQYF.

This clone is labeled as medium-sized. The V gene is TRBV27, the J gene TRBJ1-2; D perhaps matches TRBD1 (5 bases). Trimming cost V 5 bases and J 6 bases, with 13 bases left between them. Germline lookup yields CDR1 MNHEY and CDR2 SMNVEV (reference sequence). The CDR3 is made up of 13 amino acids. The CDR3 is CASSTRGSHGYTF. The CDR3 region has the DNA TGTGCCAGCAGTACCCGGGGCAGCCATGGCTACACCTTC.

J is TRBJ2-7 and V is TRBV10-1; possibly TRBD1 for D (5 bases). This CDR3 region has 15 residues. CDR1 WNHNN and CDR2 SYGVQD come from the germline V gene (reference sequence). V shed 0 bases and J shed 7 bases, with 16 bases lying between them. CDR3 sequence: CASSESWTMGEEQYF. The DNA of the CDR3 is TGCGCCAGCAGTGAGTCTTGGACAATGGGCGAAGAGCAGTACTTC.

The rearrangement joins TRBV6-5 to TRBJ2-7; 8 nucleotides agree with TRBD2. V was pared by 6 bases and J by 4 bases, with 8 bases of the junction left unmatched. CDR3 length: 14 amino acids. CDR1 is MNHEY, CDR2 SVGAGI, per germline. The DNA of the CDR3 is TGTGCCAGCAGCCTAACTAGCGGCTCTTACGAGCAGTACTTC. Translated: CASSLTSGSYEQYF.

The CDR3 is CASSLEATNYGYTF. The CDR3 region has the DNA TGTGCCAGCAGCTTAGAGGCGACGAACTATGGCTACACCTTC. V gene TRBV7-8 combines with J gene TRBJ1-2; D call uncertain. The germline V and J ends were trimmed by 1 base and 2 bases, with 8 bases remaining between them. Germline CDR1 and CDR2: SGHVS and FQNEAQ. CDR3 length: 14 amino acids.

In this sample, this clone turned up a few times. The chain links TRBV27 to TRBJ2-4; maybe TRBD2 (6 bases). CDR3 size: 16 residues. Germline values: CDR1 MNHEY, CDR2 SMNVEV (reference sequence). V was clipped by 4 bases and J by 0 bases, with 13 bases between them. CDR3 sequence: CASSSIVGLAKNIQYF. In nucleotides, the CDR3 is TGTGCCAGCAGTTCAATAGTGGGACTAGCCAAAAACATTCAGTACTTC.

The chain has TRBV10-2 and TRBJ2-7, with 7 bases aligning to TRBD2. Germline CDR1 is WSHSY and CDR2 is SAAADI. CDR3 size: 15 residues. Trimming took 6 bases from V and 4 from J; bases not matched to a gene: 12. The DNA of the CDR3 is TGCGCCAGCAGAGGTGAAGCGGGAACCCCGTACGAGCAGTACTTC. It codes for CASRGEAGTPYEQYF.

As regards this clone: Other nucleotide sequences in the sample specify the same CDR3. The chain combines TRBV5-1 with TRBJ1-1; D is uncertain. In germline, CDR1 is SGHRS, CDR2 YFSETQ. V dropped 2 bases and J dropped 5 bases, with 4 bases sitting between them. The CDR3 extends over 11 amino acids. The CDR3 loop is CASSFGTEAFF. CDR3 sequence (DNA): TGCGCCAGCAGCTTTGGAACTGAAGCTTTCTTT.

The gene calls are TRBV27 and TRBJ2-5, with D maybe TRBD1 (5 bases). This CDR3 region has 14 residues. Trimming took 4 bases from V and 4 from J, leaving 13 bases between them. Germline V gene data show CDR1 as MNHEY and CDR2 as SMNVEV (reference sequence). This CDR3 reads CASSYEQGGETQYF. CDR3 nucleotide sequence: TGTGCCAGCAGTTACGAGCAGGGTGGAGAGACCCAGTACTTC.

The V call is TRBV13, the J call TRBJ2-7; TRBD1 might be the D (8 bases). Germline V gene data show CDR1 as PRHDT and CDR2 as FYEKMQ (reference sequence). This CDR3 spans 15 amino acids. The V and J ends lost 8 bases and 2 bases respectively, with 19 bases between them. The CDR3 DNA reads TGTGCCAGCGTAAATGCGGGGGACAGGACCTACGAGCAGTACTTC. It specifies CASVNAGDRTYEQYF.

This clone was observed a few times. This rearrangement joins TRBV6-5 to TRBJ2-5; TRBD1 might be the D (6 bases). V dropped 8 bases and J dropped 4 bases, with 17 bases sitting between them. Germline assignment: CDR1 MNHEY and CDR2 SVGAGI. This CDR3 has 14 amino acids. The CDR3: CASGPAGVGETQYF. The CDR3 region has the DNA TGTGCCAGCGGACCTGCAGGGGTTGGAGAGACCCAGTACTTC.

The chain employs TRBV27 and TRBJ2-1, with 11 bases lining up with TRBD2. V was pared by 4 bases and J by 15 bases, with 11 bases of the junction left unmatched. Germline CDR1 reads MNHEY; CDR2 reads SMNVEV (reference sequence). This CDR3 has 14 residues. CDR3 DNA: TGTGCCAGCAGTTGGCTAGCGGGAGGTCCTCCGGTGTTCTTC. This encodes CASSWLAGGPPVFF.